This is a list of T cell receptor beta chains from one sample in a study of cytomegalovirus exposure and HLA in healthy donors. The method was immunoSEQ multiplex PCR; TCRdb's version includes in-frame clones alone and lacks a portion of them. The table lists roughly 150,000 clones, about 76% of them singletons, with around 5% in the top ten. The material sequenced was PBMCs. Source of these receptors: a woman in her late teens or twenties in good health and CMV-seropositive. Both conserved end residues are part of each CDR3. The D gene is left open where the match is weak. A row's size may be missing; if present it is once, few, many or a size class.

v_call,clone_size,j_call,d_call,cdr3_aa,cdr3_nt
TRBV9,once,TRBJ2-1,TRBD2,CASSAPAGGSYNEQFF,TGTGCCAGCAGCGCGCCCGCGGGGGGTTCCTACAATGAGCAGTTCTTC
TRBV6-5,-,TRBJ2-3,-,CASSYSAAFYDTQYF,TGTGCCAGCAGTTACTCGGCCGCCTTTTATGATACGCAGTATTTT
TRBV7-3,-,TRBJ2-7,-,CASSPGGSYEQYF,TGTGCCAGCAGCCCCGGCGGAAGCTACGAGCAGTACTTC
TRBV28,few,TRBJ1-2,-,CASSLGRRGLGYTF,TGTGCCAGCAGTTTAGGCAGGCGGGGGCTCGGCTACACCTTC
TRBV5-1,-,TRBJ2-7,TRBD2,CASSPGTSGYEQYF,TGCGCCAGCAGCCCGGGGACTAGCGGCTACGAGCAGTACTTC
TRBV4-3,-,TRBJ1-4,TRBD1,CASSQDRQGVEKLFF,TGCGCCAGCAGCCAAGATAGACAGGGGGTCGAAAAACTGTTTTTT
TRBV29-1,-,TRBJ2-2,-,CSGMGGENTGELFF,TGCAGCGGCATGGGCGGGGAGAACACCGGGGAGCTGTTTTTT
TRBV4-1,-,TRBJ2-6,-,CASSQLDSYSGANVLTF,TGCGCCAGCAGCCAATTGGACAGCTACTCTGGGGCCAACGTCCTGACTTTC
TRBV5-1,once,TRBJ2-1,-,CASSLSTSSYNEQFF,TGCGCCAGCAGCTTGTCTACGAGCTCCTACAATGAGCAGTTCTTC
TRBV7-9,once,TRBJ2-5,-,CASSLETLQEAQYF,TGTGCCAGCAGCTTAGAGACCTTACAAGAGGCCCAGTACTTC
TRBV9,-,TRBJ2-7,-,CASSVEDGTYEQYF,TGTGCCAGCAGCGTAGAGGACGGGACCTACGAGCAGTACTTC
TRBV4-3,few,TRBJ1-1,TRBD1,CASSLRGDTEAFF,TGCGCCAGCAGCCTCAGGGGGGACACTGAAGCTTTCTTT
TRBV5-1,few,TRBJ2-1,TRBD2,CASSIPSGGGNEQFF,TGCGCCAGCAGCATTCCTAGCGGGGGGGGGAATGAGCAGTTCTTC
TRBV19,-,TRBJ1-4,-,CASSRDMNEKLFF,TGTGCCAGTAGTCGGGACATGAATGAAAAACTGTTTTTT
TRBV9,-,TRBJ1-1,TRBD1,CASSGSQGRYTEAFF,TGTGCCAGCAGCGGCTCACAGGGGCGTTACACTGAAGCTTTCTTT
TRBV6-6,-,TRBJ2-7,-,CASSADTTYEQYF,TGTGCCAGCAGTGCCGACACAACCTACGAGCAGTACTTC
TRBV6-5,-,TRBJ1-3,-,CASSSSGGAGNTIYF,TGTGCCAGCAGTTCTTCCGGGGGGGCTGGAAACACCATATATTTT
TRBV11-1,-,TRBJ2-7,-,CASSFRGYEQYF,TGTGCCAGCAGCTTCAGGGGCTACGAGCAGTACTTC
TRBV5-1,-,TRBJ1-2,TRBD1,CASSPGGSMTGYGYTF,TGCGCCAGCAGTCCTGGCGGCTCAATGACAGGGTATGGCTACACCTTC
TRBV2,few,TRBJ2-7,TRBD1,CASSEYRGYEQYF,TGTGCCAGCAGTGAATACAGGGGGTACGAGCAGTACTTC
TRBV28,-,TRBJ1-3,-,CASSFTGTGNTIYF,TGTGCCAGCAGTTTTACAGGGACTGGAAACACCATATATTTT
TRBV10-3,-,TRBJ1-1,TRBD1,CAALQGALTEAFF,TGTGCCGCATTACAGGGGGCTCTCACTGAAGCTTTCTTT
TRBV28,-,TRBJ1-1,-,CASRVTGFTEAFF,TGTGCCAGCCGAGTTACGGGTTTTACTGAAGCTTTCTTT
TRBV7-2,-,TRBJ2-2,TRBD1,CASSRDRATGELFF,TGTGCCAGCAGCCGGGACAGAGCCACCGGGGAGCTGTTTTTT
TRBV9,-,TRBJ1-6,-,CASSPSGTTNSPLHF,TGTGCCAGCAGCCCTTCCGGGACAACGAATTCACCCCTCCACTTT
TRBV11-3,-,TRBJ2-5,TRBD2,CASSWGLAGPETQYF,TGTGCCAGCAGCTGGGGACTAGCGGGTCCAGAGACCCAGTACTTC
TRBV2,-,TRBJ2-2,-,CASSEAWANEGFTGELFF,TGTGCCAGCAGTGAAGCATGGGCAAATGAGGGATTCACCGGGGAGCTGTTTTTT
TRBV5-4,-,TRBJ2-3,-,CASSLPGSTDTQYF,TGTGCCAGCAGCTTGCCGGGGAGCACAGATACGCAGTATTTT
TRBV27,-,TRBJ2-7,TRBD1,CASSGTASYEQYF,TGTGCCAGCAGTGGGACAGCGTCCTACGAGCAGTACTTC
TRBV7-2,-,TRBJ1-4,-,CASSSPPGKEKLFF,TGTGCCAGCAGCTCCCCCCCAGGGAAGGAAAAACTGTTTTTT
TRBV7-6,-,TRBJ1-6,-,CASSLGADSSYNSPLHF,TGTGCCAGCAGCTTAGGGGCCGATAGCTCCTATAATTCACCCCTCCACTTT
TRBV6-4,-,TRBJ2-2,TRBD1,CASSEETGANTGELFF,TGTGCCAGCAGTGAGGAGACAGGGGCGAACACCGGGGAGCTGTTTTTT
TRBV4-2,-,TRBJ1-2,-,CASRVNLESYGYAF,TGTGCCAGCAGAGTCAATTTGGAGAGCTATGGCTACGCCTTC
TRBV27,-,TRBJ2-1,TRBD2,CASRIAGGSYNEQFF,TGTGCCAGCAGAATAGCGGGGGGCTCCTACAATGAGCAGTTCTTC
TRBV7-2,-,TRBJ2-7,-,CASSLETGIPYEQYF,TGTGCCAGCAGCTTAGAAACGGGGATCCCCTACGAGCAGTACTTC
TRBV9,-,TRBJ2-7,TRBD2,CASSAYDRGGYEQYF,TGTGCCAGCAGCGCCTACGATCGGGGGGGCTACGAGCAGTACTTC
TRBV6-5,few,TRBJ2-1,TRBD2,CASSYGTSGGLGEQFF,TGTGCCAGCAGTTACGGTACTAGCGGGGGTCTAGGCGAGCAGTTCTTC
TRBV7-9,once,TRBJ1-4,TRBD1,CASSLAQGDNEKLFF,TGTGCCAGCAGCTTAGCGCAGGGGGATAATGAAAAACTGTTTTTT
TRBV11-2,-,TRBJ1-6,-,CASRTPSGNSPLHF,TGTGCCAGCAGAACCCCATCGGGGAATTCACCCCTCCACTTT
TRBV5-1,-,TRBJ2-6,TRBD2,CASSYGRSGGSGANVLTF,TGCGCCAGCAGTTATGGTCGGAGCGGGGGTTCTGGGGCCAACGTCCTGACTTTC
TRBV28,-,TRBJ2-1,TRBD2,CASIQGTSGGGQWEFF,TGTGCCAGCATTCAAGGGACTAGCGGGGGGGGGCAGTGGGAGTTCTTC
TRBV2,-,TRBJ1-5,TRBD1,CASSEGQGVGQPQHF,TGTGCCAGCAGTGAGGGTCAGGGGGTGGGTCAGCCCCAGCATTTT
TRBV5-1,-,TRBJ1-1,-,CASRGEAGPEAFF,TGCGCCAGCCGGGGGGAGGCGGGGCCTGAAGCTTTCTTT
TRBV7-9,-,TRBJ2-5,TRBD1,CASSRDREEETQYF,TGTGCCAGCAGCCGGGACAGGGAAGAAGAGACCCAGTACTTC
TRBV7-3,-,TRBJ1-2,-,CASSSGGTSASGYTF,TGTGCCAGCAGCTCGGGCGGGACCTCCGCCTCTGGCTACACCTTC
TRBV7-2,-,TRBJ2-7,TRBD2,CASSISGGAQYEQYF,TGTGCCAGCAGCATTAGCGGGGGGGCGCAGTACGAGCAGTACTTC